This T cell receptor beta chain was sequenced for a study of CD8 T cells in Susac syndrome. Germline lookup yields CDR1 SGDLS and CDR2 YYNGEE. CDR3 length: 16 amino acids. V dropped 4 bases and J dropped 1 base, with 15 bases sitting between them. TEMRA cells were enriched by FACS, and CD4+ and CD8+ T cells were negatively isolated. In this sample, this clonotype turned up once. RNA in amounts of roughly 0.5 to 1 ug was reverse transcribed with random hexamers. TCRdb reanalysed the immunoSEQ multiplex PCR reads using MiXCR and keeps one entry per CDR3 protein. Among about 210,000 distinct CDR3 sequences listed, 95% were seen once.

The source material was CD4+ T cells from PBMCs. The chain employs TRBV9 and TRBJ2-1; D may correspond to TRBD1 or TRBD2 (6 bases each). The sequence was collected from a human donor with multiple sclerosis. This chain's CDR3 is CASSRVGGGSYNEQFF. The CDR3 DNA reads as TGTGCCAGCAGCCGAGTCGGAGGGGGGTCCTACAATGAGCAGTTCTTC.